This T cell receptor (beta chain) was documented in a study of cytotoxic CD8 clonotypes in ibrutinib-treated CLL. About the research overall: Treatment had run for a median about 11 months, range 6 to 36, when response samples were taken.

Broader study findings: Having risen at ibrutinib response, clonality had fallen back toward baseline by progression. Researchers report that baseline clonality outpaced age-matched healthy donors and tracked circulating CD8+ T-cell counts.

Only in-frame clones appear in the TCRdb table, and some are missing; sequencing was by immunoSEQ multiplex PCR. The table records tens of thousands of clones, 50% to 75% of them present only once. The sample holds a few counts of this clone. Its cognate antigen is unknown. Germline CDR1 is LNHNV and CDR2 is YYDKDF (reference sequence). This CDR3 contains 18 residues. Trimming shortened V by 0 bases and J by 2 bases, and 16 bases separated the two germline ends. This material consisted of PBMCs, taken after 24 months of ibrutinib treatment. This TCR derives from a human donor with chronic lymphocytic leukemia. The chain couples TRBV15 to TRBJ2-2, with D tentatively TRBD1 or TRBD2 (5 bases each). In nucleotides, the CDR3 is TGTGCCACCAGCAGAGACCCCCTTGGTGGGGGAAACACCGGGGAGCTGTTTTTT. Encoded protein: CATSRDPLGGGNTGELFF. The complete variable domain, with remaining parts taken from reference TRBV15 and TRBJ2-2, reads DAMVIQNPRYQVTQFGKPVTLSCSQTLNHNVMYWYQQKSSQAPKLLFHYYDKDFNNEADTPDNFQSRRPNTSFCFLDIRSPGLGDTAMYLCATSRDPLGGGNTGELFFGEGSRLTVL.